This TCR beta chain was documented in a study of blood T cell repertoires in COVID-19. The wider study: Material from acute and convalescent COVID-19 was sourced from the United States, Italy and Spain. The cDNA or gDNA used as material had been derived from T cells, B-cell-depleted T cells, or PBMCs.

How the authors handled the data: Cell counts per sample came from amplifying reference gene primers. Measured with immunoSEQ multiplex PCR; TCRdb has only the in-frame clones, and not every one. V, J and clone size are those of that table, while D and trimming were read from the DNA. The sample contains some 190,000 clones, more than 70% of which appear only once. The clonotype originates from a man between 18 and 35 years old with active or convalescent COVID-19. Input material: peripheral blood.

The CDR3 coding sequence is TGTGCCAGCAGAAACATTCTTGAGGGGGCCTCCTACGAGCAGTACTTC. Residues: CASRNILEGASYEQYF. The gene calls are TRBV2 and TRBJ2-7, with 7 positions matching TRBD1. Germline V CDR1 and CDR2: SNHLY, FYNNEI. Losses at the gene ends were 6 bases for V and 0 bases for J; bases not matched to a gene: 11. This CDR3 spans 16 amino acids.